Each of the 11 T cell receptor beta chains below was sequenced from the same sample in a study of blood T cells in healthy people across ages. The second PCR ran roughly 6 to 12 cycles with a sample-barcoded 5' primer and J-beta primers. TCRdb re-called the 5' RACE reads through MiXCR, storing one row per CDR3 protein. The profile shows fewer than 2,000,000 distinct CDR3 sequences, about two fifths of them singletons. Sequenced sample: blood. These receptors were collected from a human donor in good health.

The chain couples TRBV12-3 or TRBV12-4 to TRBJ2-7; tentatively, D is TRBD1 or TRBD2 (5 bases each). The CDR3 runs to 14 residues. V lost 7 bases, J lost 0 bases, and 13 bases lay in between. CDR3 in DNA: TGTGCCAGCACCACCGCAGGGAGCTCCTACGAGCAGTACTTC. It specifies CASTTAGSSYEQYF.

As regards this clonotype: A much larger clone lies one base from this, so it may be a read error. The rearrangement uses TRBV6-6 and TRBJ1-2, with D hard to call. V was trimmed by 3 bases and J by 4 bases, leaving 15 bases between them. Germline CDR1 is MNHNY and CDR2 is SVGAGI (reference sequence). This CDR3 spans 15 amino acids. For the CDR3, the DNA is TGTGCCAGCAGTTATCTCGTAGGGTCTTCCTATGGCTACACCTTC. Residues: CASSYLVGSSYGYTF.

This clonotype has a handful of counts. This rearrangement joins TRBV6-2 or TRBV6-3 to TRBJ1-1; TRBD1 aligns across 7 bases. The germline CDR1 and CDR2 sequences are MNHEY and SVGEGT. V trimming: 5 bases; J trimming: 6 bases; junction bases outside the gene matches: 9. The CDR3 runs 14 residues. CDR3 protein: CASSRDSQNPEAFF. The DNA for the CDR3 is TGTGCCAGCAGTCGGGACAGCCAAAACCCTGAAGCTTTCTTT.

This rearrangement joins TRBV7-6 to TRBJ2-3; TRBD2 matches at 9 bases. This CDR3 has 17 amino acids. CDR1 and CDR2 from the germline V gene are SGHVS and FNYEAQ. J gave up 3 bases and V 3 bases, and 10 bases lay outside the gene matches. The CDR3 loop is CASSLAGGPGRTDTQYF. CDR3 coding DNA: TGTGCCAGCAGCTTGGCGGGGGGGCCGGGTAGGACAGATACGCAGTATTTT.

V usage is TRBV5-6 and J usage is TRBJ1-1; D is perhaps TRBD1 (6 bases). CDR1 SGHDT and CDR2 YYEEEE come from the germline V gene. Deletions cut 4 bases from V and 11 bases from J, with 15 bases between. This CDR3 has 12 amino acids. The CDR3 DNA reads as TGTGCCAGCAGCCCGACAGGTAGCACGGCTTTCTTT. It yields the protein CASSPTGSTAFF.

Worth noting for this clonotype: Germline and junction disagree at one end, which may indicate a read error. This chain links TRBV7-2 with TRBJ1-1; D uncertain. The CDR3 runs to 12 residues. The germline gives CDR1 SGHTA, CDR2 FQGNSA. CDR3 DNA: TGTGCCGGCAGCTTTGAGCCCCGTGAAGCTTTCTTT. Translated, it gives CAGSFEPREAFF.

This clonotype was observed a few times. The chain combines TRBV14 with TRBJ1-2; D gene unclear. CDR3 length equals 14 residues. Trimming left V 4 bases short and J 8 bases short, with 17 bases between. Germline lookup yields CDR1 SGHDN and CDR2 FVKESK. The chain's CDR3 is CASSPTIPSSGYTF. The DNA of the CDR3 is TGTGCCAGCAGCCCCACTATTCCCTCATCCGGCTACACCTTC.

The chain carries TRBV7-2 and TRBJ1-5; D ambiguous. Trimming cost V 5 bases and J 0 bases, with 8 bases left between them. The CDR3 extends over 14 amino acids. The germline V gene has CDR1 SGHTA and CDR2 FQGNSA. CDR3 sequence reads: CASSVFCSNQPQHF. The DNA for the CDR3 is TGTGCCAGCAGCGTTTTTTGTAGCAATCAGCCCCAGCATTTT.

A few counts support this clonotype. The CDR3 protein is CASLRTRDSPLHF. The CDR3, as DNA: TGTGCCAGCCTCCGGACCAGGGATTCACCCCTCCACTTT. The rearrangement uses TRBV6-1 and TRBJ1-6; tentatively, D is TRBD1 (5 bases). Germline V gene sequence: CDR1 MNHNS, CDR2 SASEGT. There are 13 residues in the CDR3. Trimming took 8 bases from V and 8 from J, leaving 13 bases between them.

This rearrangement joins TRBV6-2 or TRBV6-3 to TRBJ2-4; D is undetermined. The last part of the DNA fits TRBJ2-7 better; the J call may be wrong. The CDR3 is 19 residues long. CDR1 is MNHEY, CDR2 SVGEGT, per germline. Here the CDR3 DNA reads TGTGCCAGCAGTCGACCGAAATTAATCGACCGACGGACCTACTACGAGCAGTACTTC. Protein sequence: CASSRPKLIDRRTYYEQYF.

The V gene is TRBV6-2 or TRBV6-3, the J gene TRBJ2-7; 7 bases fit TRBD2. The CDR3 contains 15 residues. J gave up 2 bases and V 5 bases, and 9 bases lay outside the gene matches. Germline values: CDR1 MNHEY, CDR2 SVGEGT. The CDR3 DNA sequence: TGTGCCAGCAGTCGAGCCGCAGCGGGGACCTACGAGCAGTACTTC. The encoded protein is CASSRAAAGTYEQYF.